These T cell receptor beta chains were read from a single sample in a study of blood T cell repertoires in COVID-19. Clones were sequenced by immunoSEQ multiplex PCR, and TCRdb holds only the in-frame ones, with some missing. The table records roughly 400,000 clones, 87% of them present only once. Source material: peripheral blood. Receptor source: a woman aged 55 to 70 with COVID-19, enrolled during active disease. The CDR3 runs from the conserved cysteine through the conserved F or W.

j_gene,v_gene,CDR3aa
TRBJ1-5,TRBV3-1/TRBV3-2,CASSQGGHRPQHF
TRBJ2-1,TRBV29-1,CSVLPGSFPLF
TRBJ1-5,TRBV3-1/TRBV3-2,CASSTDRANQPQHF
TRBJ2-7,TRBV10-2,CASSVGPAGAGQYF
TRBJ1-6,TRBV4-1,CASSVPYAGGGSPLHF
TRBJ1-2,TRBV2,CASSPEGVGNDGYTF
TRBJ2-7,TRBV19,CASSMAGSGVYEQYF
TRBJ2-4,TRBV7-9,CASSLSYRETVAKNIQYF
TRBJ2-7,TRBV19,CASSISGAYEQYF
TRBJ2-2,TRBV24-1,CATSAPTGGNTGELFF
TRBJ2-5,TRBV7-5,CARSLGQGPQETQYF
TRBJ1-1,TRBV19,CASIPSGQKGTEAFF
TRBJ2-4,TRBV15,CATSRAKNIQYF
TRBJ2-1,TRBV7-9,CASSPRRGSGVGGEQFF
TRBJ2-7,TRBV5-8,CASSRTGEFYEQYF
TRBJ1-2,TRBV18,CASSPAPETVGAGYTF
TRBJ2-2,TRBV19,CASSTRNTGELFF
TRBJ1-1,TRBV28,CASSNRGQREAFF
TRBJ2-7,TRBV7-2,CASSLLGGGTPYEQYF
TRBJ2-2,TRBV27,CASIALNPGTTNTGELFF
TRBJ1-5,TRBV3-1/TRBV3-2,CASSPRGGSSNQPQHF
TRBJ1-1,TRBV13,CASSQLDRGLGAFF
TRBJ2-2,TRBV19,CASSMWGGPNTGELFF